One sample yielded the 29 T cell receptor beta chains listed below, sequenced in a study of identical twins. TCRdb processed the 5' RACE reads anew with MiXCR; each CDR3 protein has one entry. The sample yields fewer than 350,000 distinct CDR3 sequences, about 8.3% seen once. This sample was also put to use in a study of yellow fever vaccine responses in identical twins.

Sequenced sample: memory (CD45RO+) T cells sorted from blood. These receptors were collected from a woman between 18 and 29 years old in good health.

This clonotype showed up many times. The chain uses TRBV24-1 and TRBJ2-1; perhaps TRBD1 as D (5 bases). Per the germline V gene, CDR1 is KGHDR and CDR2 is SFDVKD. The V gene lost 4 bases and the J gene lost 0 bases, with 15 bases spanning the gap. CDR3 length equals 17 residues. CDR3 DNA: TGTGCCACCAGTGACTCGCGACAGAGAAGCTCCTACAATGAGCAGTTCTTC. Its protein product is CATSDSRQRSSYNEQFF.

At least ten counts were recorded for this clonotype. This chain uses TRBV24-1 with TRBJ2-3, with 11 nucleotides matching TRBD2. The CDR3 runs 18 residues. Trimming took 5 bases from V and 0 from J; bases not matched to a gene: 9. Germline loops: CDR1 KGHDR, CDR2 SFDVKD. CDR3 DNA: TGTGCCACCAGTGCCCGCCGAAGACTAGCGGGGAGCACAGATACGCAGTATTTT. Its translation is CATSARRRLAGSTDTQYF.

This clonotype appeared many times. V is TRBV5-1 and J is TRBJ2-1; possibly TRBD1 for D (6 bases). Germline-derived CDR1 and CDR2 are SGHRS and YFSETQ. This CDR3 is 12 amino acids long. Between the trimmed V and J ends, which lost 4 bases and 15 bases, there was a span of 17 bases. CDR3 DNA: TGCGCCAGCAGCACCACAGGGATCCATCCGTTCTTC. Its translation is CASSTTGIHPFF.

This clonotype was counted at least ten times. The chain uses TRBV12-3 or TRBV12-4 and TRBJ2-1; D possibly corresponds to TRBD1 (6 bases). V shed 2 bases and J shed 4 bases, with 12 bases lying between them. This CDR3 is built from 15 residues. The CDR3 sequence is CASSLIRGQYNEQFF. DNA of the CDR3: TGTGCCAGCAGTTTAATTCGAGGACAGTACAATGAGCAGTTCTTC.

In this sample, this clonotype turned up a few times. The V gene is TRBV10-1, the J gene TRBJ1-5, with TRBD1 identical over 10 bases. The germline V gene has CDR1 WNHNN and CDR2 SYGVQD (reference sequence). The trim removed 0 bases at V and 7 bases at J, leaving 9 bases unmatched. The CDR3 covers 17 residues. CDR3 in DNA: TGCGCCAGCAGTGAGTCCTCGAGACAGGGGGCAGGGCAGCCCCAGCATTTT. Protein: CASSESSRQGAGQPQHF.

The rearrangement links TRBV7-9 to TRBJ2-1; 7 bases are shared with TRBD1. CDR1 SEHNR and CDR2 FQNEAQ come from the germline V gene (reference sequence). CDR3 length: 15 amino acids. The V and J ends lost 0 bases and 7 bases, in that order; junction bases with no gene match: 6. Written as DNA, the CDR3 is TGTGCCAGCAGCTTAGCGAGACAGGGAAAAAATGAGCAGTTCTTC. Its protein product is CASSLARQGKNEQFF. The entire variable domain, with the rest obtained from reference TRBV7-9 and TRBJ2-1, is as follows: DTGVSQNPRHKITKRGQNVTFRCDPISEHNRLYWYRQTLGQGPEFLTYFQNEAQLEKSRLLSDRFSAERPKGSFSTLEIQRTEQGDSAMYLCASSLARQGKNEQFFGPGTRLTVL.

This clonotype was counted only a few times. V is TRBV27 and J is TRBJ2-7, with D unclear. This CDR3 spans 11 amino acids. Germline V lookup: CDR1 MNHEY, CDR2 SMNVEV (reference sequence). The CDR3 loop reads CATRRAYEQYF. Written as DNA, the CDR3 is TGTGCGACCAGGAGAGCCTACGAGCAGTACTTC.

This clonotype was seen more than once but under ten times. This chain joins TRBV20-1 and TRBJ2-7; a possible D gene is TRBD2 (5 bases). The CDR3 sequence is 15 residues long. The germline CDR1 and CDR2 sequences are DFQATT and SNEGSKA (reference sequence). The V end lost 1 base, the J end lost 2 bases, and 15 bases lay between the germline ends. The CDR3 region has the DNA TGCAGTGCTAGAGTCCTTGAGGGAGCGGCCTACGAGCAGTACTTC. The encoded protein is CSARVLEGAAYEQYF.

This clonotype has just a few counts. The chain has TRBV11-2 and TRBJ2-1; 8 bases line up with TRBD2. V gave up 0 bases and J gave up 9 bases; unmatched junction bases: 13. The CDR3 contains 17 residues. The V gene's germline CDR1 is SGHAT and CDR2 FQNNGV. The CDR3 reads CASSLDWSGGLVVEQFF. The CDR3 coding sequence is TGTGCCAGCAGCTTAGACTGGAGCGGGGGTCTTGTTGTTGAGCAGTTCTTC.

This clonotype has ten or more counts. The V and J genes are TRBV21-1 and TRBJ2-1; the table assigns TRBD2, which was not confirmed against the DNA. TRBV21-1 counts as a pseudogene. The CDR3 sequence is 18 residues long. In DNA form, the CDR3 reads TGTGCCAGCAGCCCGTTGGGGCTAGCGGGAGAGCCGTACAATGAGCAGTTCTTC. This gives the protein CASSPLGLAGEPYNEQFF.

This clonotype was counted between two and nine times. This chain joins TRBV6-1 and TRBJ2-7; 7 nucleotides line up with TRBD1. Looked up from germline, CDR1 is MNHNS and CDR2 is SASEGT. V was pared by 6 bases and J by 2 bases, with 10 bases of the junction left unmatched. The CDR3 consists of 15 residues. The CDR3 DNA reads TGTGCCAGCAGCAAGGGGGCAGGGCGGGCCTACGAGCAGTACGTC. Protein product: CASSKGAGRAYEQYV.

This clonotype was seen at least ten times. J is TRBJ2-4 and V is TRBV11-3, with a weak D call TRBD2 (5 bases). This CDR3 region has 14 residues. Germline V gene lookup returns CDR1 SGHNT and CDR2 YENEEA. Trimming removed 0 bases from V and 6 bases from J, with 9 bases in between. CDR3 protein: CASSLEAGLNIQYF. DNA of the CDR3: TGTGCCAGCAGCTTAGAGGCGGGCCTAAACATTCAGTACTTC.

This clonotype was observed many times. The V call is TRBV7-8, the J call TRBJ2-3, with 8 bases aligning to TRBD2. The J segment lost 3 bases and the V segment lost 6 bases, leaving 11 bases of the junction unmatched. The germline gives CDR1 SGHVS, CDR2 FQNEAQ. The CDR3 runs 16 residues. CDR3 amino acids: CASRLNAGGLTDTQYF. CDR3 in DNA: TGTGCCAGCAGGCTTAATGCGGGGGGTTTAACAGATACGCAGTATTTT.

The rearrangement links TRBV12-3 or TRBV12-4 to TRBJ2-3; the D is unclear. V lost 11 bases to trimming and J lost 0 bases, with 12 bases between them. There are 13 residues in the CDR3. Here the CDR3 reads CACHQQSTDTQYF. The DNA for the CDR3 is TGTGCCTGCCACCAGCAGAGCACAGATACGCAGTATTTT.

This clonotype was detected ten times or more. The rearrangement uses TRBV10-3 and TRBJ1-5, with 8 bases that match TRBD1. Germline V lookup: CDR1 ENHRY, CDR2 SYGVKD. This CDR3 is built from 14 residues. Trimming cost V 6 bases and J 6 bases; bases outside gene matches: 7. The chain's CDR3 is CAIRGQGASQPQHF. CDR3 coding DNA: TGTGCCATCAGGGGCCAGGGGGCCAGTCAGCCCCAGCATTTT.

This clonotype showed up many times. The rearrangement uses TRBV3-1 and TRBJ1-2; D unresolved. Trimming left V 1 base short and J 7 bases short, with 7 bases between. The CDR3 sequence is 12 residues long. The germline CDR1 and CDR2 sequences are LGHDT and YNNKEL (reference sequence). CDR3 protein: CASSQGWTGYTF. As DNA, the CDR3 is TGTGCCAGCAGCCAAGGTTGGACTGGCTACACCTTC.

The chain carries TRBV7-7 and TRBJ2-7, with a tentative D call TRBD2 (5 bases). Germline V gene sequence: CDR1 SSHAT, CDR2 FNYEAQ (reference sequence). There are 13 residues in the CDR3. DNA for the CDR3: TGTCCTCGGAGGATCAGTGGATCCTACGAGCAGTACGTC. Translation: CPRRISGSYEQYV.

The chain links TRBV6-2 or TRBV6-3 to TRBJ2-5; D uncertain. This CDR3 contains 14 residues. CDR1 MNHEY and CDR2 SVGEGT come from the germline V gene. V was trimmed by 2 bases and J by 2 bases, leaving 9 bases between them. The CDR3 DNA is TGTGCCAGCAGTTACACCAGTGAGCAAGAGACCCAGTACTTC. This encodes CASSYTSEQETQYF.

In its sample, this clonotype was seen many times. This sequence joins TRBV4-1 and TRBJ2-5; TRBD2 matches 12 bases. The germline CDR1 and CDR2 sequences are MGHRA and YSYEKL. After removal of 1 base from V and 5 bases from J, the junction contained 14 bases not matched to a gene. The CDR3 spans 19 residues. The CDR3 here is CASSQGGKGLAGGGETQYF. The CDR3, as DNA: TGCGCCAGCAGCCAAGGGGGGAAGGGGCTAGCGGGAGGGGGTGAGACCCAGTACTTC.

This clonotype was observed many times. CDR3 loop: CASTARRAGQETQYF. The CDR3 DNA reads TGTGCCAGCACCGCCCGGAGAGCGGGGCAAGAGACCCAGTACTTC. The chain employs TRBV12-3 or TRBV12-4 and TRBJ2-5, with TRBD2 identical over 7 bases. The ends lost 7 bases at V and 2 bases at J; junction bases unmatched: 10. The CDR3 has 15 amino acids.

The chain joins TRBV20-1 to TRBJ2-3; 11 positions match TRBD2. The CDR3 has 14 residues. J was trimmed by 2 bases and V by 5 bases; bases with no gene match: 3. CDR1 and CDR2 (germline): DFQATT, SNEGSKA (reference sequence). CDR3 nucleotides: TGCAGTGCTGGGGGACTAGCGGCCACAGATACGCAGTATTTT. It yields the protein CSAGGLAATDTQYF.

At least ten counts were recorded for this clonotype. The chain is built from TRBV9 and TRBJ2-3; 9 positions agree with TRBD2. Germline V CDR1 and CDR2: SGDLS, YYNGEE. V trimming: 4 bases; J trimming: 2 bases; junction bases outside the gene matches: 8. The CDR3 runs 16 residues. CDR3 DNA: TGTGCCAGCAGCCTAGCCGGGACTAGCCTCACAGATACGCAGTATTTT. This translates into CASSLAGTSLTDTQYF. Full variable domain (outside the CDR3, taken from reference TRBV9 and TRBJ2-3): DSGVTQTPKHLITATGQRVTLRCSPRSGDLSVYWYQQSLDQGLQFLIQYYNGEERAKGNILERFSAQQFPDLHSELNLSSLELGDSALYFCASSLAGTSLTDTQYFGPGTRLTVL.

This clonotype was counted a few times. This chain uses TRBV20-1 with TRBJ1-1; D unresolved. V was cut by 0 bases and J by 11 bases, with 19 bases left in between. The CDR3 length is 14 residues. Per germline, CDR1 DFQATT and CDR2 SNEGSKA (reference sequence). In nucleotides, the CDR3 is TGCAGTGCTAGAGAGGAGGTGGCGGTCCAGCTCGCTTTCTTT. Its translation is CSAREEVAVQLAFF.

This clonotype was seen many times. J is TRBJ2-1 and V is TRBV5-1, with 8 bases matching TRBD2. Per the germline V gene, CDR1 is SGHRS and CDR2 is YFSETQ. The CDR3 length is 14 residues. The V gene end was trimmed by 3 bases and the J gene end by 3 bases; junction bases not matched to a gene: 2. CDR3 protein: CASSSGGGYNEQFF. The CDR3, as DNA: TGCGCCAGCAGCTCCGGGGGGGGCTACAATGAGCAGTTCTTC. The entire variable domain, with the rest obtained from reference TRBV5-1 and TRBJ2-1, is as follows: KAGVTQTPRYLIKTRGQQVTLSCSPISGHRSVSWYQQTPGQGLQFLFEYFSETQRNKGNFPGRFSGRQFSNSRSEMNVSTLELGDSALYLCASSSGGGYNEQFFGPGTRLTVL.

The chain links TRBV7-9 to TRBJ1-2; 8 bases are shared with TRBD1. The CDR3 is 15 amino acids. The germline CDR1 and CDR2 sequences are SEHNR and FQNEAQ (reference sequence). V dropped 0 bases and J dropped 3; count of bases not matched to a gene: 3. CDR3 nucleotides: TGTGCCAGCAGCTTAGCGACAGGGGCCGACTATGGCTACACCTTC. It yields the protein CASSLATGADYGYTF.

The chain links TRBV6-5 to TRBJ1-2; perhaps TRBD1 as D (5 bases). Germline CDR1 and CDR2: MNHEY and SVGAGI. This CDR3 spans 13 amino acids. Trimming cost V 3 bases and J 6 bases, with 11 bases left between them. The CDR3 region is CASSYQQGDGYTF. Written as DNA, the CDR3 is TGTGCCAGCAGTTATCAGCAGGGCGATGGCTACACCTTC.

This clonotype was observed at least ten times. The chain couples TRBV15 to TRBJ2-6; possible D gene TRBD2, 6 bases. Germline V gives CDR1 LNHNV, CDR2 YYDKDF (reference sequence). Trimming stripped 1 base from V and 0 bases from J, with 7 bases between. This CDR3 spans 16 amino acids. As DNA, the CDR3 is TGTGCCACCAGCAGAGTGGGAGGCTCTGGGGCCAACGTCCTGACTTTC. Encoded protein: CATSRVGGSGANVLTF.

This clonotype appeared many times. The V and J genes are TRBV6-1 and TRBJ2-1, with D perhaps TRBD1 (7 bases). This CDR3 region has 15 residues. V was trimmed by 1 base and J by 4 bases, leaving 11 bases between them. The germline gives CDR1 MNHNS, CDR2 SASEGT. The CDR3 is CASSEGQGGYNEQFF. CDR3 nucleotides: TGTGCCAGCAGTGAAGGCCAGGGGGGTTACAATGAGCAGTTCTTC.

Many counts were recorded for this clonotype. This chain connects TRBV6-6 to TRBJ2-1, with TRBD1 matching 8 bases. Losses at the gene ends were 2 bases for V and 4 bases for J; bases not matched to a gene: 4. The germline gives CDR1 MNHNY, CDR2 SVGAGI (reference sequence). The CDR3 is made up of 15 amino acids. CDR3 amino acids: CASSYPDREYNEQFF. CDR3 coding DNA: TGTGCCAGCAGTTACCCGGACAGGGAATACAATGAGCAGTTCTTC.